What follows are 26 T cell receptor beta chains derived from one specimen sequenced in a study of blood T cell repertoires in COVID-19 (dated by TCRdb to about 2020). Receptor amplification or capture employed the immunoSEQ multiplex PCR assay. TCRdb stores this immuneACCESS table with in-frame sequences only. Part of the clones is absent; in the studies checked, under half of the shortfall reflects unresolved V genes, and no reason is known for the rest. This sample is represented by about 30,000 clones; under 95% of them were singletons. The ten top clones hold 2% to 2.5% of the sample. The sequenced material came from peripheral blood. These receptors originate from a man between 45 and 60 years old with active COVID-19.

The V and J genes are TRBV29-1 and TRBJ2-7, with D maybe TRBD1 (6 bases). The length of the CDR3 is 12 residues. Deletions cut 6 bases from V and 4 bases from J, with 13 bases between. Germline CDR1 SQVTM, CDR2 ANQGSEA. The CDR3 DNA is TGCAGCGTGGAAACGGACAGATACGAGCAGTACTTC. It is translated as CSVETDRYEQYF.

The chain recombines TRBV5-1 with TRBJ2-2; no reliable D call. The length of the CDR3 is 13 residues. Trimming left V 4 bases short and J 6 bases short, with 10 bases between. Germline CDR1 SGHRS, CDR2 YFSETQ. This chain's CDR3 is CASSPDLSGELFF. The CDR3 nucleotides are TGCGCCAGCAGCCCTGACTTATCCGGGGAGCTGTTTTTT.

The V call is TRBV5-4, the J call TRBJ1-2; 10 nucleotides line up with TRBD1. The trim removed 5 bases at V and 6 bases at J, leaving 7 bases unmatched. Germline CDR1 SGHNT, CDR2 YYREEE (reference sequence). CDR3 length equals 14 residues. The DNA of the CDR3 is TGTGCCAGCAGACCGGGACAGGGGCGGGATGGCTACACCTTC. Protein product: CASRPGQGRDGYTF.

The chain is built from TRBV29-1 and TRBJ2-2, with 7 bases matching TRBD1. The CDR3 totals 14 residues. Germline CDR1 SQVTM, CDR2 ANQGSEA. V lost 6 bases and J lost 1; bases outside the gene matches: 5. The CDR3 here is CSVKTGLNTGELFF. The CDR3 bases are TGCAGCGTGAAGACAGGGCTGAACACCGGGGAGCTGTTTTTT.

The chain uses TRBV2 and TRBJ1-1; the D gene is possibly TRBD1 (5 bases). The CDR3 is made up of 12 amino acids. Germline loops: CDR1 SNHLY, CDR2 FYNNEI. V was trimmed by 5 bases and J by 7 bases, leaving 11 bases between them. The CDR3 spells CASSRDSGEAFF. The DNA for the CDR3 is TGTGCCAGCAGTAGGGACTCGGGTGAAGCTTTCTTT.

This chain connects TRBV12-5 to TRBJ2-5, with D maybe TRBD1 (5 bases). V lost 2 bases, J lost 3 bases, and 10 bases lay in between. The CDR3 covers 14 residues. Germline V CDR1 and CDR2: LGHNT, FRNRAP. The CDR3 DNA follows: TGTGCTAGTGGTTTGTCCCCGACAGAAGAGACCCAGTACTTC. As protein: CASGLSPTEETQYF.

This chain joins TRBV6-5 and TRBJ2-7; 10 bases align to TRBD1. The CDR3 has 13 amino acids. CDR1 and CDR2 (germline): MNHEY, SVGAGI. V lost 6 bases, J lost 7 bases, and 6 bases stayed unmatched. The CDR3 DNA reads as TGTGCCAGCAGGCGGACAGGGGGAAGAGAGCAGTACTTC. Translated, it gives CASRRTGGREQYF.

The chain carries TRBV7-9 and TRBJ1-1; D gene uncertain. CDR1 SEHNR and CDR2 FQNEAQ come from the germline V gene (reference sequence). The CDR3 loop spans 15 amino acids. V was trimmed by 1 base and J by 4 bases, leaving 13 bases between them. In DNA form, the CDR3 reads TGTGCCAGCAGCTTAGTAGGCACTAGGAGCACTGAAGCTTTCTTT. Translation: CASSLVGTRSTEAFF.

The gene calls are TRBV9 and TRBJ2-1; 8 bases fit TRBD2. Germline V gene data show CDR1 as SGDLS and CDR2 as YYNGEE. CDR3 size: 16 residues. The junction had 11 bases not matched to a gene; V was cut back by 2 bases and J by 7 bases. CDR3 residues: CASSVTTGTRENEQFF. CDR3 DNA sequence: TGTGCCAGCAGCGTCACCACCGGGACTAGAGAAAATGAGCAGTTCTTC.

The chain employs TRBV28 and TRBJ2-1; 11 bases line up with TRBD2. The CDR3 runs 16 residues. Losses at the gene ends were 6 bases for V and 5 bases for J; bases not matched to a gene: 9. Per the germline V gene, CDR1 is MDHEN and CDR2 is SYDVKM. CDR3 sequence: CASRSISGGAHNEQFF. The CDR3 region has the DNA TGTGCCAGCAGGAGTATTAGCGGGGGGGCCCACAATGAGCAGTTCTTC.

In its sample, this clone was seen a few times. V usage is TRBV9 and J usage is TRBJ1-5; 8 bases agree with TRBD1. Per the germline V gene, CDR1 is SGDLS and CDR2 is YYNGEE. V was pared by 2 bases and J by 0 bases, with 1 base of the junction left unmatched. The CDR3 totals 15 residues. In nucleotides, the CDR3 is TGTGCCAGCAGCGTCACAGGGGGTAGCAATCAGCCCCAGCATTTT. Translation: CASSVTGGSNQPQHF. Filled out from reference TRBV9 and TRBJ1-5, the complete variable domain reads DSGVTQTPKHLITATGQRVTLRCSPRSGDLSVYWYQQSLDQGLQFLIQYYNGEERAKGNILERFSAQQFPDLHSELNLSSLELGDSALYFCASSVTGGSNQPQHFGDGTRLSIL.

CDR3: CATKPGQGISSSGNTIYF. The CDR3 region has the DNA TGTGCCACCAAACCGGGACAGGGGATATCCTCCTCTGGAAACACCATATATTTT. This chain uses TRBV18 with TRBJ1-3; 10 nucleotides align to TRBD1. This CDR3 has 18 residues. V trimming: 10 bases; J trimming: 0 bases; junction bases outside the gene matches: 15. Germline CDR1 and CDR2: KGHSH and LQKENI. Looking up the rest from reference TRBV18 and TRBJ1-3 gives the full variable domain: NAGVMQNPRHLVRRRGQEARLRCSPMKGHSHVYWYRQLPEEGLKFMVYLQKENIIDESGMPKERFSAEFPKEGPSILRIQQVVRGDSAAYFCATKPGQGISSSGNTIYFGEGSWLTVV.

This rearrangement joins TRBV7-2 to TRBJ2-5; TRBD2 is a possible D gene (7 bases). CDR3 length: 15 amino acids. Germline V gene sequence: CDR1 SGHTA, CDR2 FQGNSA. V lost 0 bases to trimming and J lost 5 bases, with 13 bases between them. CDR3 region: CASSLAGGAGETQYF. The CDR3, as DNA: TGTGCCAGCAGCTTAGCTGGGGGGGCCGGCGAGACCCAGTACTTC.

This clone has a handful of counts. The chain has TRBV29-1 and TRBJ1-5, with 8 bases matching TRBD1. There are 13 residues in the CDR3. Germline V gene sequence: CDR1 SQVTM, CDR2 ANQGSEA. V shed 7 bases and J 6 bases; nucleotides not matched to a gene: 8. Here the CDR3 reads CSARQGWGQPQHF. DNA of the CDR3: TGCAGCGCGAGACAGGGGTGGGGTCAGCCCCAGCATTTT.

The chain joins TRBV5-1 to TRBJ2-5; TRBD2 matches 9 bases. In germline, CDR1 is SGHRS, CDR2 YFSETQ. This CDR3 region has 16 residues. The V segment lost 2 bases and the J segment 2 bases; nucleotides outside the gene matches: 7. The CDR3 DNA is TGCGCCAGCAGCTTTGGAGCGGGGGGCCGGCAAGAGACCCAGTACTTC. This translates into CASSFGAGGRQETQYF.

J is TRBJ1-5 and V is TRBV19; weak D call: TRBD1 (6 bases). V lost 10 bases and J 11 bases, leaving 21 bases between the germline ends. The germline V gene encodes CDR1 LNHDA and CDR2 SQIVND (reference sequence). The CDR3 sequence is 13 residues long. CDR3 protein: CATVTGPHRAQHF. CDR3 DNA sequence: TGTGCCACCGTAACAGGGCCGCATCGGGCCCAGCATTTT.

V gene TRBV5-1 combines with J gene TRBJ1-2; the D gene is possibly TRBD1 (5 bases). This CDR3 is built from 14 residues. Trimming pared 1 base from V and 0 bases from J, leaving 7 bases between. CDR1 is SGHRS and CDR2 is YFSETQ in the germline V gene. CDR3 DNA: TGCGCCAGCAGCTTGACAGGAGCTAACTATGGCTACACCTTC. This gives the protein CASSLTGANYGYTF.

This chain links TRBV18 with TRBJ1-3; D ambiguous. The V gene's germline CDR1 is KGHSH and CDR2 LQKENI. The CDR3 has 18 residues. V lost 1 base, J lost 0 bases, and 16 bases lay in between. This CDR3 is CASSPRAGGSGSGNTIYF. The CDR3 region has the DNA TGTGCCAGCTCACCACGGGCAGGAGGCTCCGGCTCTGGAAACACCATATATTTT.

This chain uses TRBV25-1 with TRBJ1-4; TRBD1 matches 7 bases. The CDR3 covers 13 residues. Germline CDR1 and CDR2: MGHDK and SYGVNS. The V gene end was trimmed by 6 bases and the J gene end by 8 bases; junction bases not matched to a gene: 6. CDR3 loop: CASRDRDVEKLFF. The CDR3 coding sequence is TGTGCCAGCAGAGACAGGGATGTGGAAAAACTGTTTTTT. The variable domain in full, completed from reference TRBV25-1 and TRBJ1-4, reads EADIYQTPRYLVIGTGKKITLECSQTMGHDKMYWYQQDPGMELHLIHYSYGVNSTEKGDLSSESTVSRIRTEHFPLTLESARPSHTSQYLCASRDRDVEKLFFGSGTQLSVL.

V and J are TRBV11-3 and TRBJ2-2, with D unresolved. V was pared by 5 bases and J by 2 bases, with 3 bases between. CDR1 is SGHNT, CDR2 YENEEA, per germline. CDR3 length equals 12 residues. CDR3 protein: CASSTNTGELFF. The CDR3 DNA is TGTGCCAGCAGCACTAACACCGGGGAGCTGTTTTTT.

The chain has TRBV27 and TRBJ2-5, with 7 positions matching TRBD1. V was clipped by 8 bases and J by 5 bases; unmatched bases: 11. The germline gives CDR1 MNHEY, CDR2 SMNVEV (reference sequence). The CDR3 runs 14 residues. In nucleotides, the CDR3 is TGTGCCAGCCAAAACATCACAGGGGCGGAGACCCAGTACTTC. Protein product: CASQNITGAETQYF.

The CDR3 DNA reads TGCGCCAGCAGCCCCGGACAGGGACACTCACCCCTCCACTTT. Amino acids: CASSPGQGHSPLHF. This chain connects TRBV5-1 to TRBJ1-6; 8 nucleotides align to TRBD1. Germline CDR1 reads SGHRS; CDR2 reads YFSETQ. V shed 4 bases, J shed 10 bases, and the junction held 7 bases outside the gene matches. The length of the CDR3 is 14 residues.

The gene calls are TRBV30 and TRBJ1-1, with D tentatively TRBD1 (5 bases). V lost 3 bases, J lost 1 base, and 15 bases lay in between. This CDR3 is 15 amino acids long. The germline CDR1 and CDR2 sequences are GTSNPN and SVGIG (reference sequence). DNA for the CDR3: TGTGCCTGGAGGGGGCTGACTCCCTGGAACACTGAAGCTTTCTTT. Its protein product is CAWRGLTPWNTEAFF.

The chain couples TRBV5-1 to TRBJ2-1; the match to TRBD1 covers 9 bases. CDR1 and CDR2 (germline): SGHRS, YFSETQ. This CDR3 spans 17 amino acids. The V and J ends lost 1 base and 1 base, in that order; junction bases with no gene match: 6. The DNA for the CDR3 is TGCGCCAGCAGCTTGACCCCGGGACAGGGTTCCTACAATGAGCAGTTCTTC. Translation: CASSLTPGQGSYNEQFF.

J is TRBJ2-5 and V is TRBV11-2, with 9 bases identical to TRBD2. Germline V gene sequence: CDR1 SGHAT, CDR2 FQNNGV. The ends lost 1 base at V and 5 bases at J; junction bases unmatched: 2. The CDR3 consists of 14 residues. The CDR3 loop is CASSLAGLAETQYF. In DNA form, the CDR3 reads TGTGCCAGCAGCTTAGCTGGACTAGCGGAGACCCAGTACTTC.

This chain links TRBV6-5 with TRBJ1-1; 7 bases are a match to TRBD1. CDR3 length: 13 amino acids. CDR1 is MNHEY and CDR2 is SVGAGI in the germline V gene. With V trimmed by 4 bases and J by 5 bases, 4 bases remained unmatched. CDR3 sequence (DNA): TGTGCCAGCAGTTCAGGGGGTCATACTGAAGCTTTCTTT. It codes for CASSSGGHTEAFF.